This T cell receptor beta chain originates from a study of CD8 T cells in ankylosing spondylitis. The CDR3 spans 15 residues. V dropped 8 bases and J dropped 0 bases, with 14 bases sitting between them. The V gene's germline CDR1 is MNHEY and CDR2 SMNVEV (reference sequence). This clonotype was recorded at least ten times. One entry per CDR3 protein, called by TCRdb with MiXCR from the 5' RACE reads. Of about 160,000 distinct CDR3 sequences listed, 18% are singletons. This TCR came from a male donor with ankylosing spondylitis or in good health (not recorded which). The material sequenced was blood, either unsorted or a sorted T cell fraction (not recorded which). The chain couples TRBV27 to TRBJ1-5; possibly TRBD1 for D (5 bases). The CDR3, as DNA: TGTGCCAGCGGGGTACAGGCATATAGCAATCAGCCCCAGCATTTT. Amino acids: CASGVQAYSNQPQHF.